These 10 T cell receptor beta chains were sequenced from one sample in a study of graft-versus-host responses after intestinal transplantation. Libraries were prepared by immunoSEQ multiplex PCR; TCRdb keeps only in-frame clonotypes and omits some of them. The table lists about 14,000 clones, approximately 85% of them singletons. Sequenced here: PBMCs, sampled after intestinal transplantation. These receptors originate from a human patient who received an intestinal transplant, so some T cells may come from the graft donor.

The CDR3 loop reads CASSSPRQGNAEAFF. The CDR3 nucleotides read TGTGCCAGCAGCTCCCCACGACAGGGTAACGCTGAAGCTTTCTTT. The chain joins TRBV11-2 to TRBJ1-1, with 7 nucleotides matching TRBD1. This CDR3 contains 15 residues. V lost 4 bases, J lost 6 bases, and 11 bases stayed unmatched. CDR1 and CDR2 (germline): SGHAT, FQNNGV. The whole variable domain, remainder taken from reference TRBV11-2 and TRBJ1-1, is EAGVAQSPRYKIIEKRQSVAFWCNPISGHATLYWYQQILGQGPKLLIQFQNNGVVDDSQLPKDRFSAERLKGVDSTLKIQPAKLEDSAVYLCASSSPRQGNAEAFFGQGTRLTVV.

In this sample, this clone turned up once. This sequence joins TRBV7-9 and TRBJ1-5; 8 bases fit TRBD1. This CDR3 is 14 amino acids long. The trim removed 5 bases at V and 10 bases at J, leaving 10 bases unmatched. CDR1 and CDR2 from the germline V gene are SEHNR and FQNEAQ (reference sequence). The CDR3 reads CASSKTGVGGPQHF. CDR3 sequence (DNA): TGTGCCAGCAGCAAGACAGGGGTCGGGGGACCCCAGCATTTT.

The J gene is TRBJ2-1, the V gene TRBV9, with D perhaps TRBD2 (6 bases). Per the germline V gene, CDR1 is SGDLS and CDR2 is YYNGEE. Between the trimmed V and J ends, which lost 3 bases and 2 bases, there was a span of 12 bases. This CDR3 spans 15 amino acids. The CDR3 loop reads CASSERLDAYNEQFF. CDR3 in DNA: TGTGCCAGCAGCGAGCGACTAGACGCCTACAATGAGCAGTTCTTC.

This chain links TRBV5-1 with TRBJ2-3, with D possibly being TRBD2 (5 bases). The V gene's germline CDR1 is SGHRS and CDR2 YFSETQ. The CDR3 length is 16 residues. V was cut by 6 bases and J by 0 bases, with 17 bases left in between. In DNA form, the CDR3 reads TGCGCCAGCATAAAGACCGGGAACCCTAGCACAGATACGCAGTATTTT. Translating it yields CASIKTGNPSTDTQYF. The full variable domain, completed using reference TRBV5-1 and TRBJ2-3, is KAGVTQTPRYLIKTRGQQVTLSCSPISGHRSVSWYQQTPGQGLQFLFEYFSETQRNKGNFPGRFSGRQFSNSRSEMNVSTLELGDSALYLCASIKTGNPSTDTQYFGPGTRLTVL.

The chain joins TRBV19 to TRBJ1-1; D ambiguous. V was shortened by 1 base and J by 11 bases, with 11 bases between the two germline ends. Germline V lookup: CDR1 LNHDA, CDR2 SQIVND (reference sequence). CDR3 size: 12 residues. The CDR3 DNA reads TGTGCCAGTAGTATAGGCGGATCGATGGCTTTCTTT. Translated, it gives CASSIGGSMAFF.

The chain carries TRBV4-1 and TRBJ1-6; no reliable D call. This CDR3 is built from 14 residues. V was clipped by 0 bases and J by 10 bases, with 10 bases between them. In germline, CDR1 is MGHRA, CDR2 YSYEKL. The CDR3 DNA follows: TGCGCCAGCAGCCAAGATCACAGTAACTCACCCCTCCACTTT. Its translation is CASSQDHSNSPLHF.

The gene calls are TRBV11-2 and TRBJ2-3; the D gene could be TRBD1 or TRBD2 (6 bases each). V lost 3 bases and J lost 4, with 14 bases in between. The CDR3 spans 15 residues. Germline CDR1 SGHAT, CDR2 FQNNGV. CDR3 DNA sequence: TGTGCCAGCAGCTTCCAACCGGGGGCGGCAGATACGCAGTATTTT. Its translation: CASSFQPGAADTQYF. The full variable domain, rest sourced from reference TRBV11-2 and TRBJ2-3, is EAGVAQSPRYKIIEKRQSVAFWCNPISGHATLYWYQQILGQGPKLLIQFQNNGVVDDSQLPKDRFSAERLKGVDSTLKIQPAKLEDSAVYLCASSFQPGAADTQYFGPGTRLTVL.

J is TRBJ2-3 and V is TRBV2; TRBD2 matches at 7 bases. J gave up 4 bases and V 4 bases, and 8 bases lay outside the gene matches. The length of the CDR3 is 15 residues. CDR1 SNHLY and CDR2 FYNNEI come from the germline V gene. The CDR3 nucleotides read TGTGCCAGCAGTGTTCAGGGAACTAGCGCAGATACGCAGTATTTT. Translating it yields CASSVQGTSADTQYF.

The rearrangement uses TRBV29-1 and TRBJ2-7, with D perhaps matching TRBD2 (6 bases). The CDR3 loop spans 14 amino acids. Trimming left V 4 bases short and J 1 base short, with 14 bases between. CDR1 is SQVTM, CDR2 ANQGSEA, per germline. The CDR3 sequence is CSVAGGTLSYEQYF. CDR3 nucleotide sequence: TGCAGCGTTGCGGGCGGGACCCTTTCCTACGAGCAGTACTTC.

The chain uses TRBV7-9 and TRBJ1-2; a possible D gene is TRBD1 (5 bases). Deletions cut 4 bases from V and 6 bases from J, with 15 bases between. CDR3 length: 14 amino acids. Germline assignment: CDR1 SEHNR and CDR2 FQNEAQ (reference sequence). The CDR3 bases are TGTGCCAGCAGCTCGAGGGGCTCCGAGAATGGCTACACCTTC. It is translated as CASSSRGSENGYTF.